This TCR beta chain was obtained from a study of blood T cell repertoires in COVID-19. The protocol was immunoSEQ multiplex PCR, while the TCRdb copy is restricted to in-frame clones and leaves out a portion. The sample has 45,000 to 60,000 clones; around 86% are singletons. Trimming pared 3 bases from V and 4 bases from J, leaving 19 bases between. CDR1 is LNHDA and CDR2 is SQIVND in the germline V gene (reference sequence). CDR3 length: 17 residues. This TCR derives from a woman aged 60-75 years with acute or convalescent COVID-19. The V call is TRBV19, the J call TRBJ1-5; TRBD1 might be the D (5 bases). Sequences were obtained from peripheral blood. Here the CDR3 DNA reads TGTGCCAGTAGTATGGGAGGCGGATTTTCAGGGAATCAGCCCCAGCATTTT. Its translation is CASSMGGGFSGNQPQHF. The whole variable domain, filled in from reference TRBV19 and TRBJ1-5, reads DGGITQSPKYLFRKEGQNVTLSCEQNLNHDAMYWYRQDPGQGLRLIYYSQIVNDFQKGDIAEGYSVSREKKESFPLTVTSAQKNPTAFYLCASSMGGGFSGNQPQHFGDGTRLSIL.